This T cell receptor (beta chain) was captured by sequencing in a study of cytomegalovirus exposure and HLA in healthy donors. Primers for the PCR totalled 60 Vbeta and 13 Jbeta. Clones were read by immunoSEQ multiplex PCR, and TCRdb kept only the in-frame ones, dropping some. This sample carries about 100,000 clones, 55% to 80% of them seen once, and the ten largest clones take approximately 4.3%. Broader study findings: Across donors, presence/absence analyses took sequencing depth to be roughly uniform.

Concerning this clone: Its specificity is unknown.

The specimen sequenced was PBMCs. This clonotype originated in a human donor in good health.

The CDR3 bases are TGTGCCACCAGGGGGCCTGGCTCTGGAAACACCATATATTTT. Protein: CATRGPGSGNTIYF. V gene TRBV28 combines with J gene TRBJ1-3; 8 bases are shared with TRBD1. The CDR3 is made up of 14 amino acids. The trim removed 10 bases at V and 0 bases at J, leaving 5 bases unmatched. From germline, CDR1 is MDHEN and CDR2 SYDVKM.